The 23 T cell receptor beta chains reported below all come from one sample, sequenced in a study of blood T cells in healthy people across ages. A second about 7 to 12 cycle PCR used barcoded and J-beta primers. TCRdb passed the 5' RACE reads through MiXCR, listing each CDR3 protein once. The sample gives about 970,000 distinct CDR3 sequences, roughly half of which show up once; about 21% is in the top ten. The specimen sequenced was blood. These receptors all stem from a woman aged 55-75 years in good health.

The chain couples TRBV10-3 to TRBJ1-1; 9 bases map to TRBD1. The junction had 7 bases not matched to a gene; V was cut back by 6 bases and J by 2 bases. This CDR3 region has 15 residues. In germline, CDR1 is ENHRY, CDR2 SYGVKD. CDR3: CAISLGQGGNTEAFF. In DNA form, the CDR3 reads TGTGCCATCAGCCTGGGACAGGGAGGTAACACTGAAGCTTTCTTT.

The rearrangement uses TRBV20-1 and TRBJ2-7, with D perhaps TRBD2 (5 bases). Germline values: CDR1 DFQATT, CDR2 SNEGSKA (reference sequence). Trimming took off 0 bases at V and 4 bases at J, with 19 bases between the two ends. The CDR3 totals 16 residues. The CDR3 sequence is CSARDLYSESGYEQYF. The CDR3 DNA follows: TGCAGTGCTAGAGATCTGTATTCGGAATCGGGGTACGAGCAGTACTTC.

The table lists this clonotype with many counts. This sequence joins TRBV7-8 and TRBJ2-3; the D is unclear. CDR3 length: 14 residues. The germline CDR1 and CDR2 sequences are SGHVS and FQNEAQ. V gave up 3 bases and J gave up 0 bases, with 7 bases separating them. CDR3 region: CASSLFPSTDTQYF. Here the CDR3 DNA reads TGTGCCAGCAGCTTGTTCCCGAGCACAGATACGCAGTATTTT.

This sequence joins TRBV6-2 or TRBV6-3 and TRBJ2-7; 9 nucleotides align to TRBD1. The CDR3 contains 15 residues. J was trimmed by 7 bases and V by 6 bases; bases with no gene match: 13. From germline, CDR1 is MNHEY and CDR2 SVGEGT. The CDR3: CASRPQDRGASEQYF. The CDR3 DNA follows: TGTGCCAGCAGACCTCAAGACAGGGGGGCGAGTGAGCAGTACTTC.

V gene TRBV10-2 combines with J gene TRBJ2-1; 9 nucleotides agree with TRBD2. Germline V gene sequence: CDR1 WSHSY, CDR2 SAAADI. This CDR3 spans 16 amino acids. With V trimmed by 0 bases and J by 13 bases, 13 bases remained unmatched. The DNA for the CDR3 is TGCGCCAGCAGTGAGTCCTCCGGGACTAGCTTAATTGGACAGTTCTTC. It translates to CASSESSGTSLIGQFF.

On this clonotype itself: At one of its ends the junction is not consistent with the germline gene, which may arise from a read error. The V call is TRBV27, the J call TRBJ1-2; 7 bases fit TRBD1. Germline V CDR1 and CDR2: MNHEY, SMNVEV (reference sequence). This CDR3 spans 14 amino acids. The CDR3 nucleotides read TGTGCCAGCAGTGTATCGGGGACAGACTATGGCTACACCTTC. This encodes CASSVSGTDYGYTF.

This chain links TRBV29-1 with TRBJ2-1; maybe TRBD2 (6 bases). The CDR3 has 13 residues. The V and J ends lost 8 bases and 4 bases respectively, with 15 bases between them. Germline V gene sequence: CDR1 SQVTM, CDR2 ANQGSEA. The CDR3: CSLVRAGYNEQFF. CDR3 in DNA: TGCAGCCTGGTCCGAGCGGGTTACAATGAGCAGTTCTTC.

The chain employs TRBV12-3 or TRBV12-4 and TRBJ1-2; 11 nucleotides match TRBD1. This CDR3 has 19 residues. The ends lost 6 bases at V and 4 bases at J; junction bases unmatched: 19. This chain's CDR3 is CASSWTGGASGPVIYGYTF. CDR3 in DNA: TGTGCCAGCAGCTGGACAGGGGGCGCGAGTGGTCCCGTAATCTATGGCTACACCTTC.

J is TRBJ2-5 and V is TRBV20-1; D gene ambiguous. Germline loops: CDR1 DFQATT, CDR2 SNEGSKA (reference sequence). Trimming removed 0 bases at V and 2 bases at J, with 13 bases between. CDR3 length equals 15 residues. The CDR3 DNA reads as TGCAGTGCTAGAGATCCCCTAGACACACAAGAGACCCAGTACTTC. This codes for CSARDPLDTQETQYF.

The chain couples TRBV5-8 to TRBJ2-5; D not resolved. The V and J ends lost 7 bases and 7 bases respectively, with 5 bases between them. The V gene's germline CDR1 is SGHTS and CDR2 YDEGEE. The CDR3 runs to 9 residues. DNA of the CDR3: TGTGCCAGCGGGCGGACCCAGTACTTC. Protein product: CASGRTQYF.

CDR3 in DNA: TGCAGCGTTGAACAGGGGGCGTACAATGAGCAGTTCTTC. Translation gives CSVEQGAYNEQFF. The gene calls are TRBV29-1 and TRBJ2-1, with 8 bases lining up with TRBD1. The CDR3 loop spans 13 amino acids. Trimming cost V 2 bases and J 4 bases; bases outside gene matches: 1. Germline V gene sequence: CDR1 SQVTM, CDR2 ANQGSEA.

This clonotype was seen more than once but under ten times. The V and J genes are TRBV6-1 and TRBJ2-7, with 9 bases identical to TRBD2. The CDR3 runs 13 residues. Looked up from germline, CDR1 is MNHNS and CDR2 is SASEGT. Trimming removed 5 bases from V and 6 bases from J; junction bases left unmatched: 5. Here the CDR3 reads CASSTFSGSEQYF. In nucleotides, the CDR3 is TGTGCCAGCAGTACGTTTAGCGGGAGCGAGCAGTACTTC.

V usage is TRBV3-1 and J usage is TRBJ1-1; no definite D call. The CDR3 has 15 residues. V was pared by 6 bases and J by 0 bases, with 14 bases between. Germline-derived CDR1 and CDR2 are LGHDT and YNNKEL (reference sequence). CDR3 sequence reads: CASRPSGQMNTEAFF. The DNA for the CDR3 is TGTGCCAGCAGACCCAGCGGCCAGATGAACACTGAAGCTTTCTTT.

V and J are TRBV4-2 and TRBJ2-1; TRBD2 matches at 9 bases. The tail of the sequence fits TRBJ2-7 better, so the J call may be wrong. The CDR3 loop spans 17 amino acids. Germline V gene data show CDR1 as LGHNA and CDR2 as YNFKEQ. The CDR3 is CASSQVGSGRSYNEQYF. The CDR3 nucleotides are TGTGCCAGCAGCCAAGTAGGCAGCGGGAGGTCCTACAATGAGCAGTACTTC.

The sample holds many counts of this clonotype. CDR3 sequence reads: CASSAQGLYQTKNIQYF. CDR3 DNA: TGTGCCAGCTCGGCCCAGGGGTTATACCAAACCAAAAACATTCAGTACTTC. The genes are TRBV2 and TRBJ2-4; tentative D call: TRBD1 (6 bases). Germline loops: CDR1 SNHLY, CDR2 FYNNEI. This CDR3 is 17 amino acids long. V was trimmed by 8 bases and J by 2 bases, leaving 22 bases between them. Full variable domain (missing parts from reference TRBV2 and TRBJ2-4): EPEVTQTPSHQVTQMGQEVILRCVPISNHLYFYWYRQILGQKVEFLVSFYNNEISEKSEIFDDQFSVERPDGSNFTLKIRSTKLEDSAMYFCASSAQGLYQTKNIQYFGAGTRLSVL.

This chain uses TRBV20-1 with TRBJ2-7, with 9 bases that match TRBD1. CDR3 length: 12 residues. The germline V gene encodes CDR1 DFQATT and CDR2 SNEGSKA (reference sequence). The ends lost 5 bases at V and 3 bases at J; junction bases unmatched: 2. Here the CDR3 DNA reads TGCAGTGCTCAGACAGGGGGCTACGAGCAGTACTTC. It specifies CSAQTGGYEQYF.

V is TRBV5-1 and J is TRBJ2-5; 10 nucleotides line up with TRBD2. The CDR3 is 17 residues long. Germline assignment: CDR1 SGHRS and CDR2 YFSETQ. V lost 0 bases, J lost 11 bases, and 16 bases stayed unmatched. The CDR3 reads CASSLAISTLAGDVQYF. The CDR3 DNA sequence: TGCGCCAGCAGCTTGGCCATATCAACCCTAGCGGGAGACGTGCAGTACTTC.

This clonotype was observed a handful of times. The V gene is TRBV2, the J gene TRBJ2-4; possibly TRBD2 for D (5 bases). From germline, CDR1 is SNHLY and CDR2 FYNNEI. The CDR3 loop spans 18 amino acids. The V end lost 5 bases, the J end lost 6 bases, and 26 bases lay between the germline ends. The CDR3 reads CASSYNPPSVASTNIQYF. DNA of the CDR3: TGTGCCAGCAGTTACAATCCCCCTAGTGTAGCGTCCACAAACATTCAGTACTTC.

This chain uses TRBV12-3 or TRBV12-4 with TRBJ2-5; the match to TRBD1 covers 9 bases. The DNA end is a closer match to TRBJ2-7, so the J assignment may be wrong. The CDR3 length is 15 residues. The CDR3 reads CASSFGGQGSYEQYF. The DNA of the CDR3 is TGTGCCAGCAGTTTCGGGGGACAGGGCTCCTACGAGCAGTACTTC.

The V and J genes are TRBV28 and TRBJ2-7; D unresolved. The CDR3 consists of 15 residues. Germline V gene sequence: CDR1 MDHEN, CDR2 SYDVKM. V was clipped by 2 bases and J by 9 bases, with 20 bases between them. The CDR3 bases are TGTGCCAGCAGTTTAAGCCCTACCTCGAGTTCGGTGCAGTACTTC. Encoded protein: CASSLSPTSSSVQYF.

In its sample, this clonotype was seen once. The genes are TRBV7-9 and TRBJ2-7, with TRBD2 as a possible D gene (5 bases). V dropped 5 bases and J dropped 3 bases, with 11 bases sitting between them. Germline loops: CDR1 SEHNR, CDR2 FQNEAQ (reference sequence). CDR3 length equals 13 residues. This CDR3 reads CASSPPRDYEQYF. As DNA, the CDR3 is TGTGCCAGCAGCCCGCCCCGGGACTACGAGCAGTACTTC.

The V and J genes are TRBV24-1 and TRBJ2-2; D unclear. The CDR3 runs 13 residues. Germline CDR1 reads KGHDR; CDR2 reads SFDVKD. V lost 0 bases and J lost 6, with 4 bases in between. The CDR3 DNA is TGTGCCACCAGTGATTTGGGACCCGGGGAGCTGTTTTTT. This translates into CATSDLGPGELFF.

The chain employs TRBV29-1 and TRBJ2-1, with a weak D call TRBD1 (6 bases). V gave up 8 bases and J gave up 4 bases, with 12 bases separating them. CDR1 and CDR2 from the germline V gene are SQVTM and ANQGSEA. CDR3 length: 12 residues. The CDR3 loop reads CSSTGLYNEQFF. Written as DNA, the CDR3 is TGCAGCTCCACAGGGCTTTACAATGAGCAGTTCTTC.